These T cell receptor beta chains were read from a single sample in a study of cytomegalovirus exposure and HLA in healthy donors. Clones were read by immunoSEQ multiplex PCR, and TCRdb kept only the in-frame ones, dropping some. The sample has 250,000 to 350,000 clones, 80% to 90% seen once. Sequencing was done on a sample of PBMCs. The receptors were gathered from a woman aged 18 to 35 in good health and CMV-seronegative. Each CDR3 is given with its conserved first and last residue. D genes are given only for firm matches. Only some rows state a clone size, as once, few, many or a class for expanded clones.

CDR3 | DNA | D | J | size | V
CSAPLNEKLFF | TGCAGTGCCCCACTTAATGAAAAACTGTTTTTT | - | TRBJ1-4 | - | TRBV20-1
CATSSDRGISGANVLTF | TGTGCCACCAGCAGTGACAGGGGAATCTCTGGGGCCAACGTCCTGACTTTC | TRBD1 | TRBJ2-6 | - | TRBV15
CASSQGRDRVSDEQFF | TGTGCCAGCAGCCAAGGACGGGACAGGGTATCCGATGAGCAGTTCTTC | TRBD1 | TRBJ2-1 | - | TRBV4-2
CASSPVGGARNEQFF | TGTGCCAGCAGCCCAGTGGGGGGAGCGAGGAATGAGCAGTTCTTC | - | TRBJ2-1 | once | TRBV7-7
CASSWTPANYEQYF | TGCGCCAGCAGTTGGACTCCGGCTAACTACGAGCAGTACTTC | - | TRBJ2-7 | - | TRBV4-3
CASSQGDSREQFF | TGTGCCAGCAGCCAGGGCGACAGCCGGGAGCAGTTCTTC | - | TRBJ2-1 | once | TRBV4-2
CAISDRQGTSYEQYF | TGTGCCATCAGCGACCGACAGGGTACGTCCTACGAGCAGTACTTC | TRBD1 | TRBJ2-7 | few | TRBV10-3
CASSQDGVQGAGELFF | TGCGCCAGCAGCCAAGATGGGGTACAGGGCGCCGGGGAGCTGTTTTTT | - | TRBJ2-2 | - | TRBV4-3
CASSVGSGTQYF | TGTGCCAGCAGTGTGGGGAGTGGGACCCAGTACTTC | - | TRBJ2-5 | - | TRBV2
CASSPGLTGGSYEQYF | TGCGCCAGCAGCCCAGGACTAACAGGGGGAAGCTACGAGCAGTACTTC | TRBD1 | TRBJ2-7 | - | TRBV4-3
CAGGQGAIYGYTF | TGTGCCGGAGGGCAGGGGGCGATCTATGGCTACACCTTC | TRBD1 | TRBJ1-2 | - | TRBV6-1
CASSERDSSGRDIQYF | TGTGCCAGCAGTGAAAGAGATTCCAGCGGGAGAGACATTCAGTACTTC | TRBD2 | TRBJ2-4 | - | TRBV2
CASSLEAAVYPSQQYF | TGTGCCAGCAGTTTAGAGGCAGCGGTCTACCCTAGCCAGCAGTACTTC | - | TRBJ2-7 | - | TRBV27
CASSPGGAAKNIQYF | TGTGCCAGCTCACCAGGGGGGGCGGCCAAAAACATTCAGTACTTC | - | TRBJ2-4 | - | TRBV18
CASSFGTGAHNEQFF | TGCGCCAGCAGCTTTGGGACAGGGGCCCACAATGAGCAGTTCTTC | TRBD1 | TRBJ2-1 | - | TRBV5-1
CASSYSAGSGYTF | TGTGCCAGCAGTTACTCCGCAGGAAGCGGCTACACCTTC | - | TRBJ1-2 | - | TRBV6-6
CASSQDSGTLLADTQYF | TGCGCCAGCAGCCAAGACAGTGGGACTCTACTGGCCGATACGCAGTATTTT | - | TRBJ2-3 | - | TRBV4-3
CSVERVGRGSPLVYNEQFF | TGCAGCGTTGAAAGGGTGGGCAGGGGAAGTCCCCTGGTATACAATGAGCAGTTCTTC | - | TRBJ2-1 | - | TRBV29-1
CASSSRRRLAGSTDTQYF | TGTGCCAGCAGCTCCAGGAGGCGACTAGCGGGGTCCACAGATACGCAGTATTTT | TRBD2 | TRBJ2-3 | - | TRBV5-8
CASSPSPGEEQYF | TGCGCCAGCAGCCCCAGCCCAGGGGAAGAGCAGTACTTC | - | TRBJ2-7 | - | TRBV4-1
CATGAGATNEKLFF | TGTGCCACCGGAGCGGGGGCGACTAATGAAAAACTGTTTTTT | - | TRBJ1-4 | few | TRBV10-3
CASSDPSGRGETQYF | TGCGCCAGCAGCGACCCCAGCGGGAGGGGGGAGACCCAGTACTTC | TRBD2 | TRBJ2-5 | - | TRBV5-1
CASSLQGYEQYF | TGTGCCAGCAGCCTACAGGGCTACGAGCAGTACTTC | - | TRBJ2-7 | few | TRBV28
CASSWRDGYEQYF | TGTGCCAGCAGCTGGCGGGATGGCTACGAGCAGTACTTC | - | TRBJ2-7 | - | TRBV11-2
CASSEALQSWRLFF | TGTGCCAGCAGTGAAGCGTTACAGTCCTGGCGGCTGTTTTTT | - | TRBJ2-2 | - | TRBV2
CASGPRTSGRAMDIQYF | TGTGCTAGTGGTCCAAGGACTAGCGGGAGGGCCATGGACATTCAGTACTTC | TRBD2 | TRBJ2-4 | - | TRBV12-5
CSVEYAGAYEQYF | TGCAGCGTTGAGTACGCGGGTGCCTACGAGCAGTACTTC | - | TRBJ2-7 | - | TRBV29-1
CASRDREDTEAFF | TGTGCCAGCAGGGACAGAGAGGACACTGAAGCTTTCTTT | - | TRBJ1-1 | - | TRBV2
CASSSHWASGSRYNEQFF | TGTGCCAGCAGTTCTCACTGGGCTAGCGGGAGCCGCTACAATGAGCAGTTCTTC | TRBD2 | TRBJ2-1 | - | TRBV28
CASSHLALANYEQYF | TGTGCCAGCAGTCACCTCGCACTAGCAAACTACGAGCAGTACTTC | - | TRBJ2-7 | - | TRBV6-6
CASSEYTGSSNQPQHF | TGTGCCAGCAGCGAGTATACAGGGTCCAGCAATCAGCCCCAGCATTTT | - | TRBJ1-5 | - | TRBV27
CASSREDQPQHF | TGTGCCAGCTCACGAGAGGATCAGCCCCAGCATTTT | - | TRBJ1-5 | - | TRBV18
CASSLRGLAGVNEQFF | TGTGCCAGCAGCTTACGGGGACTAGCGGGAGTCAATGAGCAGTTCTTC | TRBD2 | TRBJ2-1 | once | TRBV7-8
CASSQVVGTDTQYF | TGCGCCAGCAGCCAAGTCGTAGGCACAGATACGCAGTATTTT | - | TRBJ2-3 | - | TRBV4-3
CASSQEGHSLLYEQYF | TGCGCCAGCAGCCAAGAGGGACACAGCCTCCTATACGAGCAGTACTTC | - | TRBJ2-7 | - | TRBV4-3
CASSHGLAFSYEQYF | TGTGCCAGCAGCCACGGACTAGCCTTCTCCTACGAGCAGTACTTC | TRBD2 | TRBJ2-7 | - | TRBV7-9
CASSWEGTGRGETQYF | TGTGCCAGCAGTTGGGAAGGGACAGGTCGGGGAGAGACCCAGTACTTC | TRBD1 | TRBJ2-5 | - | TRBV4-2
CASSSPRGIYNEQFF | TGTGCCAGCAGCTCCCCTAGGGGAATCTACAATGAGCAGTTCTTC | - | TRBJ2-1 | - | TRBV11-2
CASREGASYEQYF | TGTGCCAGCAGGGAGGGAGCCTCCTACGAGCAGTACTTC | - | TRBJ2-7 | - | TRBV28
CASSYSSAGADTGYTF | TGTGCCAGCAGTTACTCATCAGCAGGGGCTGACACTGGCTACACCTTC | - | TRBJ1-2 | - | TRBV6-5
CASSLFQGIGLAEAFF | TGTGCCAGCAGTTTATTTCAGGGGATCGGGTTGGCTGAAGCTTTCTTT | - | TRBJ1-1 | - | TRBV27
CASSPSSAGTDTQYF | TGTGCCAGCTCACCTTCGTCAGCGGGCACAGATACGCAGTATTTT | - | TRBJ2-3 | once | TRBV18
CASSQKGSGRDNEQFF | TGCGCCAGCAGCCAGAAGGGTAGCGGGAGGGACAATGAGCAGTTCTTC | TRBD2 | TRBJ2-1 | once | TRBV4-1
CAISEGQGWTEAFF | TGTGCCATCAGTGAAGGACAGGGCTGGACTGAAGCTTTCTTT | TRBD1 | TRBJ1-1 | - | TRBV10-3
CASSLGEIEAFF | TGTGCCAGCAGCTTAGGCGAAATTGAAGCTTTCTTT | - | TRBJ1-1 | - | TRBV7-9
CASRTGVSSYNEQFF | TGTGCCAGCAGGACCGGGGTGAGCTCCTACAATGAGCAGTTCTTC | - | TRBJ2-1 | - | TRBV6-5
CASRPSGTTGELFF | TGTGCCAGTAGGCCCAGCGGGACCACCGGGGAGCTGTTTTTT | TRBD2 | TRBJ2-2 | - | TRBV19
CASSPTGDTEAFF | TGTGCCAGCAGCCCGACAGGGGATACTGAAGCTTTCTTT | TRBD1 | TRBJ1-1 | - | TRBV5-4
CASSTGDTFNTEAFF | TGTGCCAGCAGCACCGGGGACACCTTCAACACTGAAGCTTTCTTT | - | TRBJ1-1 | - | TRBV9
CASSQTGQGGGYTF | TGTGCCAGCAGCCAGACTGGACAGGGGGGTGGCTACACCTTC | TRBD1 | TRBJ1-2 | - | TRBV6-4
CASSYPGTSGSYEQYF | TGTGCCAGCAGTTACCCCGGGACTAGCGGGAGCTACGAGCAGTACTTC | TRBD2 | TRBJ2-7 | - | TRBV6-5
CASSPRTSGRGFSGEQFF | TGTGCCAGCAGCCCCCGGACTAGCGGGAGGGGTTTTTCGGGTGAGCAGTTCTTC | TRBD2 | TRBJ2-1 | - | TRBV7-3
CASSLAGRQLFF | TGTGCCAGCAGCTTAGCAGGGAGGCAACTGTTTTTT | - | TRBJ1-4 | - | TRBV11-2
CASSLGGAGAGTQYF | TGTGCCAGCAGCTTAGGAGGTGCGGGAGCGGGTACGCAGTATTTT | TRBD2 | TRBJ2-3 | - | TRBV7-2
CASSSRQGIGYGYTF | TGCGCCAGCAGCTCTCGACAGGGGATAGGCTATGGCTACACCTTC | TRBD1 | TRBJ1-2 | once | TRBV5-1
CASSSTGVEQYF | TGTGCCAGCAGTTCCACAGGGGTCGAGCAGTACTTC | TRBD1 | TRBJ2-7 | few | TRBV28
CASKEHGGPYEQYF | TGCGCCAGCAAAGAGCACGGCGGGCCCTACGAGCAGTACTTC | - | TRBJ2-7 | - | TRBV5-1
CASSFVDRAISDTQYF | TGTGCCAGCAGCTTTGTGGACAGGGCAATATCAGATACGCAGTATTTT | TRBD1 | TRBJ2-3 | - | TRBV5-4
CASSTQGYTEAFF | TGTGCCAGCAGCACACAGGGGTATACTGAAGCTTTCTTT | TRBD1 | TRBJ1-1 | - | TRBV25-1
CASSPNRGAQPQHF | TGTGCCAGCAGTCCGAACAGGGGCGCCCAGCCCCAGCATTTT | TRBD1 | TRBJ1-5 | - | TRBV6-5